This TCR beta chain is drawn from a study of glioma-infiltrating T cells. Amplification of TCR alpha and beta CDR3 regions from RNA used iRepertoire nested multiplex PCR. Using its own MiXCR run on the multiplex PCR reads, TCRdb lists one record per CDR3 protein. The data contain 300,000 to 450,000 distinct CDR3 sequences, around 45% of them singletons. This clonotype occurred many times. As yet, its antigen is unknown. Regarding the study as a whole: Tissue and blood shared very few CDR3 sequences. Above-expected tissue-blood divergence occurred in all gliomas, most in low-grade ones. A blood CDR3 motif signature was depleted in highly divergent patients.

The CDR3 runs 14 residues. V lost 5 bases and J 2 bases, leaving 12 bases between the germline ends. Germline loops: CDR1 MNHEY, CDR2 SMNVEV (reference sequence). This chain links TRBV27 with TRBJ1-2; D is uncertain. The sequenced sample was glioma tissue, nonneoplastic brain tissue, or PBMCs (not recorded which). This clonotype originated in a human donor with low-grade glioma or glioblastoma, undergoing nonglioma brain surgery, or in good health (not recorded which). CDR3 nucleotides: TGTGCCAGCAGTCCCCTGGTGGGGAACTATGGCTACACCTTC. Amino acid sequence: CASSPLVGNYGYTF.